The T cell receptor beta chain described here comes from a study of cytomegalovirus exposure and HLA in healthy donors. Primers included in the PCR were 60 Vbeta and 13 Jbeta primers. Sequenced by immunoSEQ multiplex PCR; TCRdb stores in-frame clones only, minus some. The repertoire has fewer than 150,000 clones, less than 80% of them found once; the top ten carry 11%. Germline values: CDR1 SGDLS, CDR2 YYNGEE. V gave up 2 bases and J gave up 2 bases, with 14 bases separating them. The length of the CDR3 is 16 residues. The rearrangement links TRBV9 to TRBJ2-1, with a possible D match to TRBD2 (5 bases). The sequencing input was PBMCs. This sequence was found in a woman aged 50 to 60 in good health and CMV-seropositive. In nucleotides, the CDR3 is TGTGCCAGCAGCGTCGGTCGCCTAGCCGCCTACAATGAGCAGTTCTTC. As protein: CASSVGRLAAYNEQFF. Together with reference TRBV9 and TRBJ2-1, the CDR3 gives the full variable domain: DSGVTQTPKHLITATGQRVTLRCSPRSGDLSVYWYQQSLDQGLQFLIQYYNGEERAKGNILERFSAQQFPDLHSELNLSSLELGDSALYFCASSVGRLAAYNEQFFGPGTRLTVL.